Listed below are T cell receptor beta chains from one sample, sequenced in a study of blood T cell repertoires in COVID-19. The assay was immunoSEQ multiplex PCR, and TCRdb's table has in-frame clones only and misses some. The sample carries some 40,000 clones, about 85% recorded once. Sequencing was done on a sample of peripheral blood. The source is a woman at least 80 years old with acute or convalescent COVID-19. Each CDR3 is given with its conserved first and last residue.

v_gene	j_gene	CDR3aa
TRBV13	TRBJ2-1	CASSSRLSGLEVNEQFF
TRBV11-3	TRBJ2-1	CASSFERGNEQFF
TRBV10-3	TRBJ1-2	CAINNDRNYGYTF
TRBV5-1	TRBJ2-5	CASSLALAGKETQYF
TRBV28	TRBJ2-2	CASTSGWRTGELFF
TRBV30	TRBJ1-2	CAWSLTGIHGYTF
TRBV30	TRBJ2-4	CAWSVAGAKNIQYF
TRBV7-8	TRBJ2-7	CASAIPGVDEQYF
TRBV30	TRBJ2-7	CAWSVGGSLSYEQYF
TRBV2	TRBJ1-6	CASSGSGRFSPLHF
TRBV28	TRBJ2-3	CASSILAGGTDTQYF
TRBV3-1/TRBV3-2	TRBJ2-7	CASSPIGNYEQYF
TRBV3-1/TRBV3-2	TRBJ1-1	CASSQDVGQGAFF
TRBV7-6	TRBJ2-1	CASSPEAVGYNEQFF
TRBV3-1/TRBV3-2	TRBJ2-3	CASSKGGADTQYF
TRBV7-2	TRBJ1-1	CASSLVRGVSNTEAFF
TRBV2	TRBJ2-4	CASSEGGGGGKNIQYF
TRBV11-3	TRBJ2-2	CASSHPGGELFF
TRBV20-1	TRBJ1-1	CSASRNTEAFF
TRBV3-1/TRBV3-2	TRBJ2-7	CASSPPDISYEQYF
TRBV2	TRBJ2-3	CASSEPTSGSAWGTQYF
TRBV2	TRBJ2-7	CASVWDRVYEQYF
TRBV5-1	TRBJ2-1	CASSSHQGVNNEQFF
TRBV2	TRBJ2-1	CASINQAGGYNEQFF
TRBV10-1	TRBJ2-7	CASSPLAGAHYEQYF
TRBV10-3	TRBJ2-3	CATRRTSGPSTDTQYF
TRBV5-1	TRBJ2-3	CASSLSSGTGWDTQYF
TRBV3-1/TRBV3-2	TRBJ2-2	CASSRVAANTGELFF
TRBV5-1	TRBJ2-3	CASSFTASTSTDTQYF
TRBV15	TRBJ1-4	CATARRVTNEKLFF
TRBV5-4	TRBJ1-2	CASSLGQGDYGYTF
TRBV7-2	TRBJ1-6	CASSSQGYNSPLHF
TRBV27	TRBJ2-1	CASSNGDIYNEQFF
TRBV4-2	TRBJ2-6	CASSQDFQGVSGANVLTF
TRBV5-1	TRBJ1-2	CASSLMRGATYGYTF
TRBV5-1	TRBJ1-1	CASSLLRAENTEAFF
TRBV5-1	TRBJ2-1	CASTSSGSSYNEQFF
TRBV15	TRBJ1-4	CATGDRGNEKLFF
TRBV3-1/TRBV3-2	TRBJ2-3	CASSQGPDRAVGNTQYF
TRBV6-2/TRBV6-3	TRBJ2-7	CASSYQGSWGDEQYF
TRBV7-5	TRBJ1-5	CVRSKTGLSNQPQHF
TRBV6-5	TRBJ2-7	CASSLRRAGTYEQYF
TRBV18	TRBJ2-7	CASSPPNLREQYF
TRBV5-6	TRBJ1-4	CASSSVQGSNEKLFF
TRBV28	TRBJ2-7	CASSPFVGGVTYEQYF
TRBV5-1	TRBJ1-1	CASSQGGGLNTEAFF
TRBV19	TRBJ1-6	CASNTATGSNSPLHF
TRBV5-1	TRBJ1-3	CASSLGSVSGNTIYF
TRBV11-2	TRBJ1-2	CASSQTTGFLYGYTF
TRBV10-2	TRBJ2-1	CASSESGTRANEQFF
TRBV19	TRBJ1-2	CASSSGFGYTF